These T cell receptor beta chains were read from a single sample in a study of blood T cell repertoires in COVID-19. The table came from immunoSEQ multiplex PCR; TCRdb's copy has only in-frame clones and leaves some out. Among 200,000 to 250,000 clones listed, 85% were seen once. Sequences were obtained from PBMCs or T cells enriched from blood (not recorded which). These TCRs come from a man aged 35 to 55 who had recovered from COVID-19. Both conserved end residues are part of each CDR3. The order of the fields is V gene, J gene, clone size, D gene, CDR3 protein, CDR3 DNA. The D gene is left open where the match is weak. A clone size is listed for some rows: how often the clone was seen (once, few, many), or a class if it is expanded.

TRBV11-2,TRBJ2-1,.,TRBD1,CASSLSTGIHNEQFF,TGTGCCAGCAGCTTATCGACAGGGATCCACAATGAGCAGTTCTTC
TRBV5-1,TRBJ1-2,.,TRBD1,CASSRDRGNRNYGYTF,TGCGCCAGCAGCCGGGACAGGGGAAATCGTAACTATGGCTACACCTTC
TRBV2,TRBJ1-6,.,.,CASSETAISSYNSPLHF,TGTGCCAGCAGTGAAACAGCAATCAGCTCCTATAATTCACCCCTCCACTTT
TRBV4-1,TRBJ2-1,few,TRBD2,CASRQAGLAGGNPNEQFF,TGCGCCAGCAGACAAGCGGGACTAGCGGGAGGAAATCCCAATGAGCAGTTCTTC
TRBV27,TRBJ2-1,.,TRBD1,CASSLPLYDRGLNNEQFF,TGTGCCAGCAGTTTGCCGTTGTATGACAGGGGGCTAAACAATGAGCAGTTCTTC
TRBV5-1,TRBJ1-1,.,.,CASSLVSGGTEAFF,TGCGCCAGCAGCTTGGTATCGGGGGGCACTGAAGCTTTCTTT
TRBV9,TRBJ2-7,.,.,CASSVDESYEQYF,TGTGCCAGCAGCGTAGACGAGTCCTACGAGCAGTACTTC
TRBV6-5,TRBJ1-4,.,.,CASSTGGASEKLFF,TGTGCCAGCAGTACTGGGGGCGCGTCGGAAAAACTGTTTTTT
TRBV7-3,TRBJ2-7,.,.,CASRSAGGSYEQYF,TGTGCCAGCAGGTCTGCAGGTGGCTCCTACGAGCAGTACTTC
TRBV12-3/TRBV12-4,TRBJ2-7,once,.,CASSSKYEQYF,TGTGCCAGCAGTTCCAAATACGAGCAGTACTTC
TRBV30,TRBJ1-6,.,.,CAWSVSLRSSPLHF,TGTGCCTGGAGTGTAAGTCTCCGGAGCTCACCCCTCCACTTT
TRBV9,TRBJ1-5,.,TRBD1,CASSGGTGTGWPQHF,TGTGCCAGCAGCGGCGGGACAGGCACCGGGTGGCCCCAGCATTTT
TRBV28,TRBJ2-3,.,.,CASSPQGARIDTQYF,TGTGCCAGCAGTCCCCAGGGCGCGCGAATAGATACGCAGTATTTT
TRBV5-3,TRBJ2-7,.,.,CARSLDGSSYEQYF,TGTGCCAGAAGCTTGGACGGGTCATCCTACGAGCAGTACTTC
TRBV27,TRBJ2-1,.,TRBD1,CASSFDRDNEQFF,TGTGCCAGCAGTTTCGACAGGGACAATGAGCAGTTCTTC
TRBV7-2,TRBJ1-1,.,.,CASTASGFFTEAFF,TGTGCCAGCACCGCCTCAGGGTTTTTCACTGAAGCTTTCTTT
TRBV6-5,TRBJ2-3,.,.,CASSLREVDTQYF,TGTGCCAGCAGTTTACGGGAAGTAGATACGCAGTATTTT
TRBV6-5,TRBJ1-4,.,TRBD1,CASSTDRGSNEKLFF,TGTGCCAGCAGCACCGACAGGGGATCTAATGAAAAACTGTTTTTT
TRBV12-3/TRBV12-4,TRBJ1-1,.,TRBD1,CASSSGGGPLSFF,TGTGCCAGCAGTTCAGGGGGAGGACCCCTGTCCTTCTTT
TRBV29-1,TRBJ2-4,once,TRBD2,CSVSPGGKNIQYF,TGCAGCGTCTCCCCGGGAGGCAAAAACATTCAGTACTTC
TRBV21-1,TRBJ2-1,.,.,CASSKTGTSGSYNEQFF,TGTGCCAGCAGCAAAACCGGGACTAGCGGTTCCTACAATGAGCAGTTCTTC
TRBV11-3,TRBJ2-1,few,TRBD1,CASSHEIMTGDNEQFF,TGTGCCAGCAGCCACGAAATAATGACAGGGGACAATGAGCAGTTCTTC
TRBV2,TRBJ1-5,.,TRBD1,CASSEVPGGGQPQHF,TGTGCCAGCAGTGAAGTTCCAGGGGGCGGCCAGCCCCAGCATTTT
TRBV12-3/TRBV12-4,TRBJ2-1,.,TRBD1,CASSLGQGNEQFF,TGTGCCAGCAGTTTAGGACAGGGGAATGAGCAGTTCTTC
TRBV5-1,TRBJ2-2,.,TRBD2,CASSLGLAGLYGELFF,TGCGCCAGCAGCTTGGGTCTAGCGGGACTTTACGGGGAGCTGTTTTTT
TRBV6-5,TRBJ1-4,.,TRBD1,CASRQGWDEKLFF,TGTGCCAGCAGACAGGGGTGGGATGAAAAACTGTTTTTT